Here is one T cell receptor (beta chain) with its context. No cognate antigen has been identified for it. No base qualities exist here, and no much larger clone lies one base off it. This record comes from a study of T cell responses to AZD1222 COVID-19 vaccine (dated by TCRdb to 2020 to 2022). A note on the overall study: AZD1222 recipients given second doses at about 4 weeks or at about 12 weeks were pooled, since spike-specific TCR depth and breadth were not found to differ between the two schedules. Trial participants were enrolled by age into 18-55, 56-69 and 70-plus year subgroups, with approximately 150, 30 and 60 TCR-sequenced participants respectively. A total of under 250 trial participants underwent TCR sequencing, of whom around 210 had received two doses of AZD1222 and about 26 had received two doses of the MenACWY control vaccine. On the study overall, not on this receptor specifically: Epitopes outside the regions mutated in the B.1.351 and B.1.1.7 variants were reportedly recognized by nearly half of the unique spike-specific TCRs. The vaccine-associated CD4 TCRs covered the entire spike protein, and the dominant responses fell in regions 160-218 and 743-854. A significant rise in spike-specific TCR breadth and depth was observed after two AZD1222 doses relative to day 0 and relative to MenACWY recipients. The 56-69-year group was small, and its depth increase did not reach significance, likely because of low power. No day 14 peak-response samples were available, so repertoires were characterized only after the peak T cell response. Only six or seven AZD1222 recipients were SARS-CoV-2 seropositive at baseline, limiting conclusions about previously exposed vaccinees. Most participants were white British and females outnumbered males, and the authors suggested that clonal diversity may have been underestimated.

The intended sense of this specimen's time point label: baseline before first vaccination. Samples from vaccinated people were obtained from the UK trials COV001 and COV002, which included a single-blind randomized controlled phase 2/3 trial of AZD1222 (ChAdOx1 nCoV-19) in healthy adults. For TCRbeta chain sequencing, PBMC samples were collected from trial participants at day 0 and at day 28 after the second dose. The CDR3 regions of human TCRbeta chains were analyzed by immunosequencing. The source study handled its data this way. Repertoire TCRs were matched against a reference library of SARS-CoV-2-specific TCRs generated with the MIRA antigen-specificity platform. Breadth meant the fraction of unique TCRs that were SARS-CoV-2-associated, whereas depth meant the fraction of total T cells that were SARS-CoV-2-associated. Using the MIRA data, each spike-specific TCR was assigned both to the spike region to which the TCR was reactive and to a CD4 or CD8 class. Log10-transformed breadth and depth values were compared by one-way ANOVA with Sidak's multiple comparisons tests. Entries here come from immuneACCESS through TCRdb and include only in-frame sequences with V and J called. Some clones fail to appear in such tables; in the studies checked, an unresolved V gene covers under half of the shortfall, and the cause of the remainder is unknown. V and J calls and clone size follow that table, whereas D and trimming were derived from the DNA. In all, the sample holds 65,000 to 85,000 clones, and approximately 81% of those were seen once. The ten biggest clones cover 21% of the sample.

Trimming takes 5 bases from V and 11 bases from J, and the germline ends sit 13 bases apart. The CDR3, from cysteine to phenylalanine, totals 11 residues. Left in the record is the CDR3 DNA by itself, 33 bases read in frame from the first base. CDR1 and CDR2, looked up from the germline V gene (reference sequence), are GTSNPN and SVGIG. This clonotype originated in an adult in good health. The sample here was peripheral blood, taken on day 0 of AZD1222 vaccination. The chain joins TRBV30 to TRBJ2-1; possibly the D gene is TRBD1, per 6 matching bases. The nucleotide sequence reads TGTGCCTGGCAACAGGGAATCAAGCAGTTCTTC. It translates as CAWQQGIKQFF.